This TCR beta chain is from a study of cytomegalovirus exposure and HLA in healthy donors. General study points: Later analysis reportedly placed an Asian-associated ancestry cluster below the roughly 680-donor mean in N-insertions.

The PCR made use of 60 Vbeta and 13 Jbeta primers. The method was immunoSEQ multiplex PCR; TCRdb's version includes in-frame clones alone and lacks a portion of them. This table holds tens of thousands of clones, about 81% found once. The V and J ends lost 6 bases and 5 bases, in that order; junction bases with no gene match: 5. Germline CDR1 reads MNHEY; CDR2 reads SMNVEV (reference sequence). The length of the CDR3 is 15 residues. With respect to this clone: Its matching antigen is unknown.

The genes are TRBV27 and TRBJ2-3; 13 bases fit TRBD2. The TCR was taken from a woman in her fifties or sixties in good health and CMV-seronegative. Source material: PBMCs. The CDR3 sequence is CASRETSGRRDTQYF. In nucleotides, the CDR3 is TGTGCCAGCAGAGAGACTAGCGGGAGGAGAGATACGCAGTATTTT.